The 14 T cell receptor beta chains listed next were all sequenced from one sample in a study of response to subunit inactivated influenza vaccine. TCRdb reprocessed the RT-PCR reads with MiXCR, giving one entry per CDR3 protein. The sample shows about 800,000 distinct CDR3 sequences, 21% of them seen only once. The starting material was PBMCs from blood, obtained about 5 days after vaccination. These TCRs come from a man aged 45 to 65 who received an inactivated influenza vaccine.

This clonotype turned up a few times. The gene calls are TRBV18 and TRBJ2-7; 10 bases fit TRBD1. CDR1 KGHSH and CDR2 LQKENI come from the germline V gene. CDR3 length equals 13 residues. V lost 6 bases and J lost 6; bases outside the gene matches: 5. The CDR3 region has the DNA TGTGCCAGCTCCGGGACAGGGGAATCCGAGCAGTACTTC. This codes for CASSGTGESEQYF. The entire variable domain, with the rest obtained from reference TRBV18 and TRBJ2-7, is as follows: NAGVMQNPRHLVRRRGQEARLRCSPMKGHSHVYWYRQLPEEGLKFMVYLQKENIIDESGMPKERFSAEFPKEGPSILRIQQVVRGDSAAYFCASSGTGESEQYFGPGTRLTVT.

This clonotype appeared a few times. The chain employs TRBV24-1 and TRBJ2-5; 7 bases line up with TRBD1. Germline V gene data show CDR1 as KGHDR and CDR2 as SFDVKD. This CDR3 is 15 amino acids long. Unmatched junction bases numbered 7, after V lost 2 bases and J lost 5 bases. In DNA form, the CDR3 reads TGTGCCACCAGTGATTGGGGCAGGGGGATTGAGACCCAGTACTTC. Its protein product is CATSDWGRGIETQYF.

This chain joins TRBV5-1 and TRBJ2-7; no firm D call. Germline V CDR1 and CDR2: SGHRS, YFSETQ. The V end lost 0 bases, the J end lost 8 bases, and 9 bases lay between the germline ends. The CDR3 is 12 amino acids. CDR3 in DNA: TGCGCCAGCAGCTTGGAGGCCGCCCAGCAGTACTTC. As protein: CASSLEAAQQYF. Full variable domain (remainder filled in from reference TRBV5-1 and TRBJ2-7): KAGVTQTPRYLIKTRGQQVTLSCSPISGHRSVSWYQQTPGQGLQFLFEYFSETQRNKGNFPGRFSGRQFSNSRSEMNVSTLELGDSALYLCASSLEAAQQYFGPGTRLTVT.

This clonotype was counted a few times. Written as DNA, the CDR3 is TGCGCCAGCAGCCCAAGGGACCCGCGGGTGGAGACCCAGTACTTC. This gives the protein CASSPRDPRVETQYF. This sequence joins TRBV5-1 and TRBJ2-5; the D gene could be TRBD1 or TRBD2 (5 bases each). Trimming shortened V by 4 bases and J by 5 bases, and 18 bases separated the two germline ends. The length of the CDR3 is 15 residues. Germline CDR1 SGHRS, CDR2 YFSETQ.

This clonotype came up a few times. The rearrangement uses TRBV20-1 and TRBJ1-2, with a possible D match to TRBD1 (5 bases). This CDR3 has 13 amino acids. CDR1 DFQATT and CDR2 SNEGSKA come from the germline V gene (reference sequence). Trimming left V 3 bases short and J 2 bases short, with 10 bases between. The CDR3 sequence is CSARIRDNYGYTF. CDR3 DNA: TGCAGTGCTAGGATTCGGGACAACTATGGCTACACCTTC.

In this sample, this clonotype turned up a few times. V usage is TRBV4-3 and J usage is TRBJ2-1; D is possibly TRBD2 (6 bases). The germline V gene has CDR1 LGHNA and CDR2 YSLEER. The V end lost 4 bases, the J end lost 2 bases, and 15 bases lay between the germline ends. The CDR3 has 16 amino acids. CDR3 sequence reads: CASSLDPAGPYNEQFF. For the CDR3, the DNA is TGCGCCAGCAGCCTAGACCCGGCGGGACCCTACAATGAGCAGTTCTTC.

This clonotype came up a few times. The CDR3 DNA reads TGTGCCAGCAGGGCCAGCGGGACACCCAACCAGTTCTTC. Its protein product is CASRASGTPNQFF. The chain combines TRBV7-6 with TRBJ2-1, with TRBD2 as a possible D gene (7 bases). V lost 6 bases and J lost 13, with 19 bases in between. The CDR3 covers 13 residues. Germline loops: CDR1 SGHVS, CDR2 FNYEAQ.

This clonotype was recorded many times. The CDR3 sequence is CASSQDLDGEAEAFF. CDR3 bases: TGCGCCAGCAGCCAAGATCTGGACGGGGAGGCTGAAGCTTTCTTT. The chain recombines TRBV4-3 with TRBJ1-1; D unclear. The germline V gene has CDR1 LGHNA and CDR2 YSLEER. The CDR3 extends over 15 amino acids. V was trimmed by 0 bases and J by 6 bases, leaving 14 bases between them.

The chain links TRBV5-4 to TRBJ2-3, with D tentatively TRBD1 or TRBD2 (6 bases each). V lost 3 bases to trimming and J lost 6 bases, with 14 bases between them. The CDR3 sequence is 14 residues long. CDR1 is SGHNT, CDR2 YYREEE, per germline (reference sequence). The CDR3 reads CASSSTGAEDTQYF. CDR3 bases: TGTGCCAGCAGCTCGACGGGGGCGGAGGATACGCAGTATTTT. The variable domain in full, with the rest retrieved from reference TRBV5-4 and TRBJ2-3, is ETGVTQSPTHLIKTRGQQVTLRCSSQSGHNTVSWYQQALGQGPQFIFQYYREEENGRGNFPPRFSGLQFPNYSSELNVNALELDDSALYLCASSSTGAEDTQYFGPGTRLTVL.

The sample holds a few counts of this clonotype. The chain carries TRBV6-2 or TRBV6-3 and TRBJ1-5; 10 bases match TRBD1. Trimming at V came to 2 bases and at J to 7 bases, leaving 11 bases not matched to a gene. The CDR3 is 17 residues long. Germline-derived CDR1 and CDR2 are MNHEY and SVGEGT. As DNA, the CDR3 is TGTGCCAGCAGTTACCCAAGGACAGGGGGGAGAGGGCAGCCCCAGCATTTT. Translation gives CASSYPRTGGRGQPQHF.

In this sample, this clonotype turned up a few times. V usage is TRBV7-2 and J usage is TRBJ2-1, with unresolved D. Germline V CDR1 and CDR2: SGHTA, FQGNSA. The CDR3 is 16 amino acids. Trimming removed 4 bases at V and 2 bases at J, with 15 bases between. The chain's CDR3 is CASSSTARHAYNEQFF. In DNA form, the CDR3 reads TGTGCCAGCAGCTCCACGGCGAGGCATGCCTACAATGAGCAGTTCTTC.

The chain recombines TRBV11-2 with TRBJ2-7; 14 nucleotides match TRBD2. The length of the CDR3 is 16 residues. The germline gives CDR1 SGHAT, CDR2 FQNNGV. The ends lost 5 bases at V and 6 bases at J; junction bases unmatched: 9. CDR3 protein: CASSALTSGGVFEQYF. CDR3 bases: TGTGCCAGCAGCGCGTTGACTAGCGGGGGGGTATTCGAGCAGTACTTC. Full variable domain (missing parts from reference TRBV11-2 and TRBJ2-7): EAGVAQSPRYKIIEKRQSVAFWCNPISGHATLYWYQQILGQGPKLLIQFQNNGVVDDSQLPKDRFSAERLKGVDSTLKIQPAKLEDSAVYLCASSALTSGGVFEQYFGPGTRLTVT.

This chain uses TRBV3-1 with TRBJ2-5; D is perhaps TRBD2 (6 bases). Germline values: CDR1 LGHDT, CDR2 YNNKEL (reference sequence). The CDR3 extends over 14 amino acids. V lost 1 base and J 3 bases, leaving 9 bases between the germline ends. The CDR3 DNA sequence: TGTGCCAGCAGCCAAGGACTAGTCGAAGAGACCCAGTACTTC. Amino acid sequence: CASSQGLVEETQYF.

This clonotype was counted a few times. The rearrangement joins TRBV16 to TRBJ2-1; possibly TRBD1 for D (5 bases). This CDR3 is built from 13 residues. Per the germline V gene, CDR1 is KGHSY and CDR2 is FQNENV. The germline V and J ends were trimmed by 1 base and 8 bases, with 9 bases remaining between them. The CDR3 sequence: CASSQFRVHEQFF. Here the CDR3 DNA reads TGTGCCAGCAGCCAATTCAGGGTCCATGAGCAGTTCTTC. Complete variable domain (other parts from reference TRBV16 and TRBJ2-1): GEEVAQTPKHLVRGEGQKAKLYCAPIKGHSYVFWYQQVLKNEFKFLISFQNENVFDETGMPKERFSAKCLPNSPCSLEIQATKLEDSAVYFCASSQFRVHEQFFGPGTRLTVL.